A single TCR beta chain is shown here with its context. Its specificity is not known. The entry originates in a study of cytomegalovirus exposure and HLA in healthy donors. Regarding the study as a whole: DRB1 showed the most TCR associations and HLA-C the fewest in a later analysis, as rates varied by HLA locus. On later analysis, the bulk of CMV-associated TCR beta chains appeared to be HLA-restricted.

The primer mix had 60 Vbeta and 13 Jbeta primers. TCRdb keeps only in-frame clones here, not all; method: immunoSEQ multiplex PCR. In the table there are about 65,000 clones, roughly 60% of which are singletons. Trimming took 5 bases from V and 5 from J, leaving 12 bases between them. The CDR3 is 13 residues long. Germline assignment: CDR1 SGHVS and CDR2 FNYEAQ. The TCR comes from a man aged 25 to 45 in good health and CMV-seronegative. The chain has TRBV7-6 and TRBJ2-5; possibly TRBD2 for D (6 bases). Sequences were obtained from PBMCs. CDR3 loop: CASSPGESETQYF. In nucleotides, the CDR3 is TGTGCCAGCAGCCCGGGGGAGTCGGAGACCCAGTACTTC.